This TCR beta chain came from a study of cytomegalovirus exposure and HLA in healthy donors. Study-level findings and limits: Per published reports, the classifier diagnosed cytomegalovirus status with high specificity and sensitivity.

As to this clone: As yet, its antigen is unknown.

Trimming left V 7 bases short and J 5 bases short, with 15 bases between. The CDR3 sequence is 13 residues long. The germline V gene has CDR1 MRHNA and CDR2 SNTAGT. Primers included in the PCR were 60 Vbeta and 13 Jbeta primers. Sequencing used immunoSEQ multiplex PCR; TCRdb keeps in-frame clones, though not all of them. The table has fewer than 250,000 clones, roughly 77% seen once. Sequenced sample: PBMCs. The genes are TRBV6-4 and TRBJ2-7; D perhaps matches TRBD1 (6 bases). The TCR sequence derives from a male donor in good health and CMV-seropositive. Here the CDR3 DNA reads TGTGCCAGCATTGGGGGCGAGGGGAACGAGCAGTACTTC. Protein: CASIGGEGNEQYF.